Listed below are T cell receptor beta chains from one sample, sequenced in a study of T cell responses to AZD1222 COVID-19 vaccine. The method was immunoSEQ multiplex PCR; TCRdb's version includes in-frame clones alone and lacks a portion of them. The sample carries approximately 130,000 clones, around 83% recorded once. Sequenced here: peripheral blood, sampled 28 days after the second AZD1222 dose. These receptors were obtained from an adult who received the AZD1222 COVID-19 vaccine. Both conserved end residues are part of each CDR3. D genes are given only for firm matches. Only part of the rows carry a size: once, few, many, or a class if the clone is expanded.

V,size,J,D,DNA,CDR3
TRBV14,once,TRBJ2-3,.,TGTGCCAGCAGCCAACCGCGGGGGACACCCGGGCACGTCACAGATACGCAGTATTTT,CASSQPRGTPGHVTDTQYF
TRBV6-2/TRBV6-3,few,TRBJ2-2,TRBD2,TGTGCCAGCAGTTCTGCGGTAGCGGGGGGGTTCGGTTCCGGGGAGCTGTTTTTT,CASSSAVAGGFGSGELFF
TRBV5-1,few,TRBJ1-3,.,TGCGCCAGCAGCGCGGGCGGGGATGGAAACACCATATATTTT,CASSAGGDGNTIYF
TRBV21-1,.,TRBJ1-5,.,.,CASSMFRGRDRAHQPQHF
TRBV2,once,TRBJ2-1,TRBD2,TGTGCCAGCAGTGAAGTGGGACTAGCGGTGAGGGAGCAGTTCTTC,CASSEVGLAVREQFF
TRBV18,.,TRBJ1-6,.,TGTGCCAGCTCACCGAGGGGTGTGGGAGCCAATTCACCCCTCCACTTT,CASSPRGVGANSPLHF
TRBV6-2/TRBV6-3,.,TRBJ1-1,TRBD1,TGTGCCAGCAGTTATTTTCGACAGGGGGCCTCGAACACTGAAGCTTTCTTT,CASSYFRQGASNTEAFF
TRBV14,.,TRBJ1-5,.,TGTGCCAGCAGCCAAGAGAGGAGGCCACCCCATAAGGCCCAGCATTTT,CASSQERRPPHKAQHF
TRBV7-2,.,TRBJ1-5,.,TGTGCCAGCAGGTTAAATAGCAATCAGCCCCAGCATTTT,CASRLNSNQPQHF
TRBV7-9,once,TRBJ1-4,.,TGTGCCAGCAGCACCAAAGAGGGGATAGCTAATGAAAAACTGTTTTTT,CASSTKEGIANEKLFF
TRBV30,many,TRBJ2-7,TRBD1,TGTGCCTGGAGAGGTCCCGGGACAGGCGACTACGAGCAGTACTTC,CAWRGPGTGDYEQYF
TRBV6-4,.,TRBJ1-2,.,TGTGCCAGCAGTGACGGGGTGACGGGCTCTTATGGCTACACCTTC,CASSDGVTGSYGYTF
TRBV5-1,.,TRBJ1-2,.,TGCGCCAGCAGCTTGGGAGATTCCTATGGCTACACCTTC,CASSLGDSYGYTF
TRBV29-1,.,TRBJ1-4,TRBD1,TGCAGCGTTGAAGAGGAAGGAGGGACAGGGATCAAACTGTTTTTT,CSVEEEGGTGIKLFF
TRBV27,.,TRBJ1-5,.,TGTGCCAGCAGTGTATATAGCCCGGGGCATGGCAATCAGCCCCAGCATTTT,CASSVYSPGHGNQPQHF
TRBV7-2,.,TRBJ1-5,.,TGTGCCAGCAGCTTAGGTGCAAGGGAAAATCAGCCCCAGCATTTT,CASSLGARENQPQHF